This entry is about one T cell receptor beta chain. The antigen is unknown. Time point here: newly diagnosed, previously untreated cHL patient sample. The authors used newly diagnosed, untreated classical Hodgkin lymphoma PBMCs as comparison. These data are taken from a study of PD-1 blockade in classical Hodgkin lymphoma. Sequencing used immunoSEQ multiplex PCR; TCRdb keeps in-frame clones, though not all of them. The data hold 20,000 to 25,000 clones, with approximately 95% observed a single time. The V gene's germline CDR1 is SGDLS and CDR2 YYNGEE. Unmatched junction bases numbered 4, after V lost 0 bases and J lost 5 bases. The CDR3 is made up of 14 amino acids. Whole-study results and caveats: Newly diagnosed patients were reported to start with lower TCR diversity than healthy donors. Still unresolved is the cause of the repertoire differences, which may be disease activity or prior therapy.

The source of this sequence is a human donor with classical Hodgkin lymphoma. The sequencing input was peripheral blood mononuclear cells (PBMCs). The J gene is TRBJ1-1, the V gene TRBV9; 7 nucleotides line up with TRBD1. The CDR3 coding sequence is TGTGCCAGCAGCGTAGAGGAGGGGGCTACTGAAGCTTTCTTT. Translation: CASSVEEGATEAFF.